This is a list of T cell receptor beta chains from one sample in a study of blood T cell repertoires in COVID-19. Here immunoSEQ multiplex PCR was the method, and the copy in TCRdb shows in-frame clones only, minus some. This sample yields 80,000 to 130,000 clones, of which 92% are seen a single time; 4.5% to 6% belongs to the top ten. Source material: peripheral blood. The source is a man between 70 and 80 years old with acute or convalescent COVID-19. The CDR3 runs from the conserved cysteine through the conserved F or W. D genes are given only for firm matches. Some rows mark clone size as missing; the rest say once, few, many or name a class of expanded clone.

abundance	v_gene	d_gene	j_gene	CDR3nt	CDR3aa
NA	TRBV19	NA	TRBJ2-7	TGTGCCAGTAGTACTTCGGGTTACGAGCAGTACTTC	CASSTSGYEQYF
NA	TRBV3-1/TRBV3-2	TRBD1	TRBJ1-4	TGTGCCAGCAGCCTCGACAGGGGGCGCAGTGAAAAACTGTTTTTT	CASSLDRGRSEKLFF
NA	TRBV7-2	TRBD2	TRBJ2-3	TGTGCCAGCAGCTTAGTATTCGCTAGCGGGGGCACAGATACGCAGTATTTT	CASSLVFASGGTDTQYF
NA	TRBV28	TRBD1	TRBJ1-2	TGTGCCAGCAGTTTCGGGGGACAGAACTATGGCTACACCTTC	CASSFGGQNYGYTF
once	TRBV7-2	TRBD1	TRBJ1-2	TGTGCCAGCAGCCCCCCGGGACAGGGGGTGGATGGCTACACCTTC	CASSPPGQGVDGYTF
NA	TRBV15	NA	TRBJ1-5	TGTGCCACCAGCAGAGATCCGGGGGTGTACAATCAGCCCCAGCATTTT	CATSRDPGVYNQPQHF
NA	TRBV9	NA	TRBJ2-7	TGTGCCAGCAGCGTAGTACCAGAGGCCTACGAGCAGTACTTC	CASSVVPEAYEQYF
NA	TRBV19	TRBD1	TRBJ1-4	TGTGCCAGTCACACCGGGACAGGGGTAGAAAAACTGTTTTTT	CASHTGTGVEKLFF
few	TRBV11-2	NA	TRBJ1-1	TGTGCCAGCAGCCCAGGGACAACGAACACTGAAGCTTTCTTT	CASSPGTTNTEAFF
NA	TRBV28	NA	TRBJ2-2	TGTGCCAGCAGTGCCCCAGGAGGGATCACCGGGGAGCTGTTTTTT	CASSAPGGITGELFF
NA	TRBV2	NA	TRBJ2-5	TGTGCCAGCTGTCGAGGGGGGGGGTTTATTGAGACCCAGTACTTC	CASCRGGGFIETQYF